This TCR beta chain was found in a study of response to subunit inactivated influenza vaccine. This clonotype was seen more than once but under ten times. No antigen is known for it. Broader study findings: Few new T cells, the authors suggested, are recruited by each seasonal influenza vaccination.

TCRdb redid the calling of the RT-PCR reads with MiXCR, one entry per CDR3 protein. Of hundreds of thousands of distinct CDR3 sequences in the sample, approximately 7.7% were seen once. The V end was cut by 3 bases, the J end by 3 bases, with 15 bases between. CDR1 is LGHNA and CDR2 is YNFKEQ in the germline V gene. CDR3 length equals 15 residues. This sample comprised PBMCs from blood, obtained about 24 months after vaccination. The source of this sequence is a man between 50 and 75 years old who received an inactivated influenza vaccine. The chain carries TRBV4-2 and TRBJ2-7; D possibly corresponds to TRBD1 (6 bases). CDR3 amino acids: CASSQIGRGRYEQYF. CDR3 coding DNA: TGTGCCAGCAGCCAGATCGGCAGGGGACGCTACGAGCAGTACTTC.